This entry lists 21 T cell receptor beta chains sequenced from one sample in a study of regulatory T cells in long-lasting Graves disease. Relying on iRepertoire HTBI primers and Arm-PCR of CDR3 regions, the team built TCR beta libraries. MiXCR was run by TCRdb on the multiplex PCR reads, yielding one entry per CDR3 protein. The data contain 450,000 or so distinct CDR3 sequences, less than 25% of them singletons. Documented time point: persistent/refractory GD, antithyroid drugs over 5 years with positive TRAb. There was RNA extracted from PBMCs, and the TCR library was made from it. The source was peripheral blood mononuclear cells (PBMCs), collected when the disease was refractory, from a patient treated with antithyroid drugs. The receptors shown here come from a female donor with Graves disease.

The V call is TRBV7-3, the J call TRBJ2-1; 10 nucleotides match TRBD2. Per the germline V gene, CDR1 is SGHTA and CDR2 is FQGTGA. The CDR3 sequence is 16 residues long. With 1 base clipped from V and 6 bases from J, the junction kept 6 bases outside the gene matches. The CDR3 spells CASSLISSGSFNEQFF. The CDR3 DNA reads as TGTGCCAGCAGCTTAATCTCTAGCGGGAGTTTCAATGAGCAGTTCTTC.

As concerns this clonotype: One junction end does not reproduce the germline sequence, and a read error may be involved. The rearrangement joins TRBV5-5 to TRBJ2-7, with 7 bases aligning to TRBD1. CDR1 and CDR2 (germline): SGHKS, YYEKEE (reference sequence). CDR3 length: 15 amino acids. CDR3 sequence (DNA): TGCGCCAGCAGCCACCTCCGGGACAGCTCCTACGAGCAGTACTTC. This codes for CASSHLRDSSYEQYF.

This clonotype was found many times. The chain recombines TRBV6-1 with TRBJ2-5, with 9 bases fitting TRBD1. From germline, CDR1 is MNHNS and CDR2 SASEGT. The CDR3 spans 16 residues. V lost 1 base to trimming and J lost 5 bases; unmatched junction nucleotides: 8. In DNA, the CDR3 is TGTGCCAGCAGTGAAGACGGGACAGGGTTGTCGGAGACCCAGTACTTC. This sequence encodes CASSEDGTGLSETQYF.

This clonotype was counted a few times. The rearrangement joins TRBV27 to TRBJ2-1; D may be TRBD2 (6 bases). Germline CDR1 is MNHEY and CDR2 is SMNVEV (reference sequence). This CDR3 contains 16 residues. V was pared by 6 bases and J by 0 bases, with 15 bases between. CDR3 nucleotide sequence: TGTGCCAGCAGCCCTACGGGGGTAAGCTCCTACAATGAGCAGTTCTTC. Translation gives CASSPTGVSSYNEQFF.

This clonotype was detected ten times or more. Likely a read error: the CDR3 ends without its conserved phenylalanine or tryptophan. The limits of the CDR3 on the DNA are not certain, so only TCRdb's listed CDR3 is given. The rearrangement links TRBV2 to TRBJ2-4; TRBD2, as called in the table, went unchecked against the DNA. Both ends counted, the CDR3 spans 12 residues. CDR1 SNHLY and CDR2 FYNNEI come from the germline V gene. CDR3 sequence: CASSAPTGTWGL.

In this sample, this clonotype turned up many times. The chain has TRBV6-1 and TRBJ2-7; perhaps TRBD1 as D (6 bases). V was pared by 6 bases and J by 6 bases, with 18 bases between. This CDR3 has 14 residues. Germline CDR1 is MNHNS and CDR2 is SASEGT. CDR3 sequence (DNA): TGTGCCAGCAGCCGGGGAGAGGAAGGGGGCGAGCAGTACTTC. This sequence encodes CASSRGEEGGEQYF.

In its sample, this clonotype was seen many times. The genes are TRBV29-1 and TRBJ1-2; 8 bases line up with TRBD1. After removal of 0 bases from V and 8 bases from J, the junction contained 14 bases not matched to a gene. This CDR3 comprises 16 residues. Germline V gives CDR1 SQVTM, CDR2 ANQGSEA. The CDR3 DNA reads TGCAGCGTTGAAGATCCTCCTAGACAGGGGAATTACGGCTACACCTTC. It yields the protein CSVEDPPRQGNYGYTF.

DNA of the CDR3: TGTGCCAGCAAAGAAATTCAGGGGGGCACCGGGGAGCTGTTTTTT. Amino acids: CASKEIQGGTGELFF. The rearrangement links TRBV12-3 or TRBV12-4 to TRBJ2-2; tentative D call: TRBD1 (7 bases). The CDR3 runs to 15 residues. The V end was cut by 7 bases, the J end by 4 bases, with 16 bases between.

This clonotype was counted ten times or more. V gene TRBV28 combines with J gene TRBJ1-6; D unresolved. The CDR3 loop spans 14 amino acids. V was shortened by 8 bases and J by 9 bases, with 17 bases between the two germline ends. Germline-derived CDR1 and CDR2 are MDHEN and SYDVKM. CDR3: CASYSVGVSSPLHF. CDR3 sequence (DNA): TGTGCCAGCTACTCGGTCGGGGTGTCTTCACCCCTCCACTTT.

About this clonotype itself: At one boundary the junction diverges from the germline segment, which might be a read error. The chain is built from TRBV27 and TRBJ2-7; D is unclear. The germline CDR1 and CDR2 sequences are MNHEY and SMNVEV (reference sequence). The CDR3 is 14 amino acids. The CDR3 coding sequence is TGTGCCGGCAGTTTGACCGCGAGCTCCTACGAGCAGTACTTC. Residues: CAGSLTASSYEQYF.

About this clonotype: A much larger clone is a single base away; this may be a read error. The chain links TRBV12-3 or TRBV12-4 to TRBJ1-1; D unresolved. Between the trimmed V and J ends, which lost 11 bases and 1 base, there was a span of 17 bases. The CDR3 has 14 residues. The CDR3 loop reads CACTSGGGNTEAFF. CDR3 DNA: TGTGCCTGCACTTCCGGTGGAGGGAACACTGAAGCTTTCTTT.

At least ten counts were recorded for this clonotype. J is TRBJ1-1 and V is TRBV20-1; D is ambiguous. From germline, CDR1 is DFQATT and CDR2 SNEGSKA (reference sequence). Between the trimmed V and J ends, which lost 6 bases and 7 bases, there was a span of 15 bases. The CDR3 is 12 residues long. CDR3: CSALGGVSEAFF. In DNA form, the CDR3 reads TGCAGTGCCCTCGGTGGTGTTAGTGAAGCTTTCTTT.

V is TRBV6-2 or TRBV6-3 and J is TRBJ2-7; D call uncertain. Germline values: CDR1 MNHEY, CDR2 SVGEGT. The V and J ends lost 0 bases and 4 bases respectively, with 10 bases between them. The CDR3 length is 14 residues. The DNA of the CDR3 is TGTGCCAGCAGTTACTCGAATCGGCTTTACGAGCAGTACTTC. This codes for CASSYSNRLYEQYF.

The V and J genes are TRBV7-2 and TRBJ2-7; the D is unclear. V was pared by 5 bases and J by 2 bases, with 10 bases between. The CDR3 is 13 residues long. Germline-derived CDR1 and CDR2 are SGHTA and FQGNSA. CDR3 coding DNA: TGTGCCAGCAGCCGAGTCTGGGCCTACGAGCAGTACTTC. Its protein is CASSRVWAYEQYF.

This clonotype was detected only a few times. The genes are TRBV27 and TRBJ1-5; possible D gene TRBD1, 6 bases. The V gene lost 5 bases and the J gene lost 6 bases, with 14 bases spanning the gap. The CDR3 totals 14 residues. Germline V gene lookup returns CDR1 MNHEY and CDR2 SMNVEV (reference sequence). CDR3 in DNA: TGTGCCAGCAGTCCAACAGGGAGTCCTCAGCCCCAGCATTTT. Protein: CASSPTGSPQPQHF.

This clonotype was picked up a small number of times. V and J are TRBV28 and TRBJ2-5; D remains ambiguous. CDR1 and CDR2 from the germline V gene are MDHEN and SYDVKM. Between the trimmed V and J ends, which lost 6 bases and 6 bases, there was a span of 11 bases. The CDR3 has 12 amino acids. The CDR3 spells CASSLLMKTQYF. The CDR3 nucleotides read TGTGCCAGCAGCCTCCTCATGAAGACCCAGTACTTC. The whole variable domain, filled in from reference TRBV28 and TRBJ2-5, reads DVKVTQSSRYLVKRTGEKVFLECVQDMDHENMFWYRQDPGLGLRLIYFSYDVKMKEKGDIPEGYSVSREKKERFSLILESASTNQTSMYLCASSLLMKTQYFGPGTRLLVL.

This chain connects TRBV7-9 to TRBJ2-1; D unclear. The CDR3 sequence is 12 residues long. V lost 3 bases and J 8 bases, leaving 8 bases between the germline ends. Germline V gives CDR1 SEHNR, CDR2 FQNEAQ (reference sequence). The CDR3 sequence: CASSFFPDEQFF. CDR3 bases: TGTGCCAGCAGCTTCTTCCCCGATGAGCAGTTCTTC.

In regard to this clonotype: A single base separates this from a much larger clone, so it may be a read error. The chain links TRBV27 to TRBJ2-5; 9 bases are shared with TRBD2. CDR3 size: 20 residues. CDR1 and CDR2 (germline): MNHEY, SMNVEV (reference sequence). V shed 5 bases and J 1 base; nucleotides not matched to a gene: 20. The CDR3 sequence: CASSPPPFRLADSPQETQYF. DNA for the CDR3: TGTGCCAGCAGTCCTCCCCCATTTAGACTAGCGGATTCTCCCCAAGAGACCCAGTACTTC.

This chain links TRBV20-1 with TRBJ1-2, with TRBD1 matching over 10 bases. The V and J ends lost 2 bases and 8 bases, in that order; junction bases with no gene match: 5. CDR3 size: 13 residues. From germline, CDR1 is DFQATT and CDR2 SNEGSKA (reference sequence). The CDR3 sequence is CSARKGQGGGYTF. For the CDR3, the DNA is TGCAGTGCTAGAAAAGGACAGGGGGGCGGCTACACCTTC.

In this sample, this clonotype turned up many times. The rearrangement links TRBV28 to TRBJ2-4; D gene unclear. CDR1 and CDR2 from the germline V gene are MDHEN and SYDVKM. Trimming shortened V by 5 bases and J by 0 bases, and 11 bases separated the two germline ends. The CDR3 spans 15 residues. The CDR3 region has the DNA TGTGCCAGCAGTGCCCCTAAGGTAGCCAAAAACATTCAGTACTTC. Amino acid sequence: CASSAPKVAKNIQYF.

This clonotype showed up just a few times. The chain uses TRBV28 and TRBJ2-1, with 8 bases fitting TRBD2. Trimming at V came to 6 bases and at J to 0 bases, leaving 13 bases not matched to a gene. The CDR3 extends over 18 amino acids. CDR1 and CDR2 from the germline V gene are MDHEN and SYDVKM. The CDR3 sequence: CASSPPPAGGSSYNEQFF. The DNA for the CDR3 is TGTGCCAGCAGCCCACCCCCGGCGGGAGGTAGCTCCTACAATGAGCAGTTCTTC.